This T cell receptor beta chain was identified in a study of cytomegalovirus exposure and HLA in healthy donors. PCR used 60 Vbeta primers and 13 Jbeta primers. Per the study methods: In a later analysis, 75 million to 95 million unique TCR beta chains included roughly 11 million shared by two or more donors. Produced via immunoSEQ multiplex PCR; TCRdb's table is partial and in-frame only. The V and J calls and clone size come from that table; D and trimming were worked out from the DNA. The sample carries under 150,000 clones, 60% to 80% recorded once. Turning to this clone: Its antigen is as yet unknown.

Trimming at V came to 5 bases and at J to 4 bases, leaving 3 bases not matched to a gene. Germline V gene lookup returns CDR1 MNHEY and CDR2 SVGAGI. The CDR3 extends over 15 amino acids. General study results and limits: Apparent HLA restriction characterized most CMV-associated TCR beta chains in a later analysis. The study labeled 164 TCR beta chains cytomegalovirus-associated.

This TCR was recovered from a woman aged 45-65 years in good health and CMV-seronegative. The gene calls are TRBV6-5 and TRBJ2-2, with 11 bases matching TRBD2. Sequencing used PBMCs. The CDR3 bases are TGTGCCAGCAGTACTAGCGGGGGTGGCACCGGGGAGCTGTTTTTT. Translated: CASSTSGGGTGELFF.